This T cell receptor (beta chain) was recorded in a study of follicular helper T cells after annual influenza vaccination. The protocol was immunoSEQ multiplex PCR, while the TCRdb copy is restricted to in-frame clones and leaves out a portion. The data show a few thousand clones, approximately 86% seen once. In the case of this clone: Its antigen remains unknown.

The germline gives CDR1 GTSNPN, CDR2 SVGIG (reference sequence). V dropped 3 bases and J dropped 0; count of bases not matched to a gene: 6. This CDR3 has 17 residues. Time point in this sample: 2014-2015 season, pre-vaccination. Donors were community-dwelling with no influenza vaccine in the prior 6 months. Study-level results: Plasmablast frequency change correlated with clonality change in ICOS+CD38+ cTfh.

This TCR was recovered from an adult who received the influenza vaccine. The chain employs TRBV30 and TRBJ2-1; 12 nucleotides match TRBD2. Sequencing was performed on CXCR5+ CD38+ circulating T follicular helper cells from blood, taken on the day of influenza vaccination. Subset denoted: circulating Tfh, non-naive CD4+CXCR5+PD-1+ (ICOS+CD38+ or ICOS-CD38-). DNA of the CDR3: TGTGCCTGGAGCCCACTAGCGGGGGGATACTCCTACAATGAGCAGTTCTTC. Translating gives CAWSPLAGGYSYNEQFF.